This TCR beta chain was captured in a study of blood T cell repertoires in COVID-19. In the study overall: Samples representing acute and convalescent COVID-19 were sourced from the United States, Italy and Spain. Sample material is recorded as cDNA or gDNA derived from T cells, B-cell-depleted T cells, or PBMCs.

Profiled with immunoSEQ multiplex PCR; TCRdb holds only in-frame clones, not every one. This sample has about 310,000 clones; more than 75% occur once, and the top ten carry about 7.8%. The sequence came from a woman in her fifties or sixties who had recovered from COVID-19. The sequencing input was peripheral blood.

The CDR3 DNA reads as TGTGCCAGCAGTCCCGGGACAGGAGACACTGAAGCTTTCTTT. Translated: CASSPGTGDTEAFF. The J gene is TRBJ1-1, the V gene TRBV6-6; 8 positions agree with TRBD1. This CDR3 spans 14 amino acids. The germline V gene encodes CDR1 MNHNY and CDR2 SVGAGI (reference sequence). With V trimmed by 5 bases and J by 3 bases, 5 bases remained unmatched.